The 20 T cell receptor beta chains below were found in one sample sequenced in a study of identical twins' blood T cells. MiXCR, run by TCRdb on the 5' RACE reads, gives a single entry per CDR3 protein. Of 300,000 to 450,000 distinct CDR3 sequences detected, 28% appear once; the ten largest clones hold 5.5% to 6.5%. The sample comprised PBMCs. Receptors were obtained from a woman aged 18-55 years in good health.

This clonotype was seen a few times. DNA for the CDR3: TGTGCCATCATGTTCGAGGGGACTAGTGGGAGGATGGAGAATGAGCAGTTCTTC. Residues: CAIMFEGTSGRMENEQFF. V gene TRBV10-3 combines with J gene TRBJ2-1, with 8 bases matching TRBD2. CDR3 size: 18 residues. With V trimmed by 7 bases and J by 7 bases, 21 bases remained unmatched. Germline CDR1 is ENHRY and CDR2 is SYGVKD.

The genes are TRBV20-1 and TRBJ1-5, with D possibly matching TRBD1 (6 bases). This CDR3 spans 19 amino acids. V was clipped by 6 bases and J by 2 bases, with 29 bases between them. CDR1 is DFQATT, CDR2 SNEGSKA, per germline (reference sequence). The CDR3 reads CSAHAPKQGRDDGNQPQHF. As DNA, the CDR3 is TGCAGTGCGCACGCGCCCAAACAGGGAAGAGATGATGGCAATCAGCCCCAGCATTTT.

The chain carries TRBV19 and TRBJ1-2; D unresolved. V gave up 5 bases and J gave up 3 bases, with 7 bases separating them. CDR3 length equals 12 residues. The germline gives CDR1 LNHDA, CDR2 SQIVND (reference sequence). CDR3 residues: CASSRQYYGYTF. The CDR3 bases are TGTGCCAGTAGTCGCCAGTACTATGGCTACACCTTC.

This clonotype was detected ten times or more. The chain recombines TRBV29-1 with TRBJ1-1; D perhaps matches TRBD1 (6 bases). Germline CDR1 reads SQVTM; CDR2 reads ANQGSEA. This CDR3 contains 10 residues. V lost 6 bases and J lost 6, with 8 bases in between. The CDR3: CSVRQAEAFF. The CDR3 region has the DNA TGCAGCGTACGACAGGCTGAAGCTTTCTTT.

CDR3 in amino acids: CASSTGTRRNTIYF. CDR3 DNA: TGTGCCAGCAGCACCGGGACACGAAGAAACACCATATATTTT. The rearrangement joins TRBV7-2 to TRBJ1-3; tentatively, D is TRBD1 (6 bases). V was clipped by 5 bases and J by 5 bases, with 13 bases between them. The CDR3 length is 14 residues. The germline gives CDR1 SGHTA, CDR2 FQGNSA. The whole variable domain, filled in from reference TRBV7-2 and TRBJ1-3, reads GAGVSQSPSNKVTEKGKDVELRCDPISGHTALYWYRQSLGQGLEFLIYFQGNSAPDKSGLPSDRFSAERTGGSVSTLTIQRTQQEDSAVYLCASSTGTRRNTIYFGEGSWLTVV.

This clonotype turned up a few times. The genes are TRBV6-6 and TRBJ1-4; no definite D call. V dropped 7 bases and J dropped 5 bases, with 11 bases sitting between them. Germline V gene data show CDR1 as MNHNY and CDR2 as SVGAGI (reference sequence). CDR3 length: 13 residues. The DNA for the CDR3 is TGTGCCAGCACGGGGAGATCCAATGAAAAACTGTTTTTT. Amino acids: CASTGRSNEKLFF.

The rearrangement links TRBV5-1 to TRBJ1-3; 7 positions match TRBD1. Trimming cost V 1 base and J 2 bases; bases outside gene matches: 0. The CDR3 length is 14 residues. Germline lookup yields CDR1 SGHRS and CDR2 YFSETQ. In DNA form, the CDR3 reads TGCGCCAGCAGCTTGACAGGGGCTGGAAACACCATATATTTT. This gives the protein CASSLTGAGNTIYF. Using reference TRBV5-1 and TRBJ1-3 for the parts outside the CDR3, the full variable domain is KAGVTQTPRYLIKTRGQQVTLSCSPISGHRSVSWYQQTPGQGLQFLFEYFSETQRNKGNFPGRFSGRQFSNSRSEMNVSTLELGDSALYLCASSLTGAGNTIYFGEGSWLTVV.

The chain links TRBV12-3 or TRBV12-4 to TRBJ2-2, with 13 bases aligning to TRBD2. The J segment lost 5 bases and the V segment lost 3 bases, leaving 6 bases of the junction unmatched. This CDR3 is 17 amino acids long. CDR3 residues: CASSFGLAGVGTGELFF. The CDR3 region has the DNA TGTGCCAGCAGTTTCGGACTAGCGGGAGTCGGTACCGGGGAGCTGTTTTTT.

This clonotype has just a few counts. V gene TRBV6-6 combines with J gene TRBJ1-3; perhaps TRBD1 as D (6 bases). The CDR3 contains 16 residues. The V and J ends lost 6 bases and 2 bases respectively, with 17 bases between them. Per the germline V gene, CDR1 is MNHNY and CDR2 is SVGAGI (reference sequence). CDR3 in amino acids: CASRSTGGLPGNTIYF. CDR3 nucleotide sequence: TGTGCCAGCAGATCGACAGGAGGTTTGCCTGGAAACACCATATATTTT.

This clonotype has more than one count but fewer than ten. V is TRBV6-2 or TRBV6-3 and J is TRBJ1-2; D might be TRBD1 (5 bases). Germline V gives CDR1 MNHEY, CDR2 SVGEGT. The CDR3 spans 13 residues. Trimming cost V 8 bases and J 5 bases, with 15 bases left between them. The CDR3 sequence is CASGTHASYGYTF. Written as DNA, the CDR3 is TGTGCCAGCGGGACCCACGCCTCTTATGGCTACACCTTC.

This sequence joins TRBV6-5 and TRBJ1-2, with 7 nucleotides matching TRBD1. There are 13 residues in the CDR3. V lost 6 bases, J lost 7 bases, and 8 bases stayed unmatched. Germline assignment: CDR1 MNHEY and CDR2 SVGAGI. This CDR3 is CASRTGFLAGYTF. The CDR3 DNA is TGTGCCAGCAGGACAGGGTTCTTGGCTGGCTACACCTTC.

This clonotype appeared a few times. The chain combines TRBV20-1 with TRBJ2-1; the D is unclear. The germline CDR1 and CDR2 sequences are DFQATT and SNEGSKA (reference sequence). The CDR3 is made up of 11 amino acids. V was clipped by 6 bases and J by 3 bases, with 6 bases between them. In DNA form, the CDR3 reads TGCAGTGCCCCCGACTACAATGAGCAGTTCTTC. The encoded protein is CSAPDYNEQFF.

CDR3 sequence: CSVDDFQGYTF. DNA of the CDR3: TGCAGCGTTGACGACTTCCAGGGCTACACCTTC. J is TRBJ1-2 and V is TRBV29-1; D gene uncertain. The CDR3 sequence is 11 residues long. CDR1 and CDR2 from the germline V gene are SQVTM and ANQGSEA. V shed 3 bases and J shed 8 bases, with 10 bases lying between them.

V is TRBV29-1 and J is TRBJ1-1; tentatively, D is TRBD1 (6 bases). CDR1 SQVTM and CDR2 ANQGSEA come from the germline V gene. V was pared by 5 bases and J by 0 bases, with 16 bases between. CDR3 length: 15 amino acids. In DNA, the CDR3 is TGCAGCGTTACGGGGGGGCCCTCTATGAACACTGAAGCTTTCTTT. Translation gives CSVTGGPSMNTEAFF. Drawing the rest from reference TRBV29-1 and TRBJ1-1, the complete variable domain is SAVISQKPSRDICQRGTSLTIQCQVDSQVTMMFWYRQQPGQSLTLIATANQGSEATYESGFVIDKFPISRPNLTFSTLTVSNMSPEDSSIYLCSVTGGPSMNTEAFFGQGTRLTVV.

The chain joins TRBV9 to TRBJ2-3; 11 bases match TRBD2. Trimming removed 0 bases from V and 5 bases from J; junction bases left unmatched: 5. Germline V gives CDR1 SGDLS, CDR2 YYNGEE. The CDR3 covers 16 residues. CDR3 bases: TGTGCCAGCAGCGTAGATAGCGGGGGGGCTGGAGATACGCAGTATTTT. Protein sequence: CASSVDSGGAGDTQYF.

V and J are TRBV5-1 and TRBJ2-2, with D perhaps TRBD1 (5 bases). V was trimmed by 2 bases and J by 5 bases, leaving 10 bases between them. CDR3 length equals 14 residues. Germline CDR1 reads SGHRS; CDR2 reads YFSETQ. Written as DNA, the CDR3 is TGCGCCAGCAGCTTAAGCCCAGGGACCGGGGAGCTGTTTTTT. It is translated as CASSLSPGTGELFF.

This clonotype was seen only a few times. CDR3 DNA: TGTGCCAGCACCATTAGGGGGGTAATGGGAACTGAAGCTTTCTTT. Amino acids: CASTIRGVMGTEAFF. The V gene is TRBV12-3 or TRBV12-4, the J gene TRBJ1-1; a possible D gene is TRBD1 (6 bases). Trimming pared 7 bases from V and 5 bases from J, leaving 20 bases between. The CDR3 runs to 15 residues.

This clonotype occurred a few times. The DNA of the CDR3 is TGCAGTGCTAGAGATCCGGGGGACACTGAAGCTTTCTTT. It specifies CSARDPGDTEAFF. This chain connects TRBV20-1 to TRBJ1-1, with D tentatively TRBD1 (5 bases). The CDR3 covers 13 residues. The V end lost 0 bases, the J end lost 3 bases, and 8 bases lay between the germline ends. Germline V lookup: CDR1 DFQATT, CDR2 SNEGSKA (reference sequence).

In its sample, this clonotype was seen once. One junction end disagrees with the germline gene, perhaps due to a read error. The rearrangement joins TRBV7-6 to TRBJ2-4; D not certain. CDR1 and CDR2 from the germline V gene are SGHVS and FNYEAQ. The CDR3 is 16 amino acids. The CDR3 DNA follows: TGTGCCGGCAGCCCAAATATCCGGTTAGCCAAAAACATTCAGTACTTC. Translation: CAGSPNIRLAKNIQYF.

This clonotype was counted only a few times. This sequence joins TRBV5-1 and TRBJ2-1; 8 nucleotides agree with TRBD2. Germline trimming cut 2 bases from V and 2 bases from J; bases unmatched to any gene: 9. There are 17 residues in the CDR3. Germline values: CDR1 SGHRS, CDR2 YFSETQ. CDR3 protein: CASSFGGVSRTYNEQFF. The CDR3 region has the DNA TGCGCCAGCAGCTTCGGGGGGGTCAGCCGTACCTACAATGAGCAGTTCTTC.